The 29 T cell receptor beta chains below were found in one sample sequenced in a study of cytotoxic CD8 clonotypes in ibrutinib-treated CLL. Profiling relied on immunoSEQ multiplex PCR, and the TCRdb table lists in-frame clones only, not all of them. The sample lists 150,000 or so clones; more than 75% were seen once. The sequences come from PBMCs, collected after 12 months of ibrutinib treatment. Receptor source: a human donor with chronic lymphocytic leukemia.

This sequence joins TRBV6-5 and TRBJ1-6, with D maybe TRBD1 (5 bases). Per germline, CDR1 MNHEY and CDR2 SVGAGI. V lost 2 bases and J lost 9, with 14 bases in between. This CDR3 has 15 residues. In nucleotides, the CDR3 is TGTGCCAGCAGTTACGGGGGAATTAAGAGTTCACCCCTCCACTTT. This sequence encodes CASSYGGIKSSPLHF.

The V gene is TRBV28, the J gene TRBJ2-1, with D possibly matching TRBD2 (5 bases). CDR3 length equals 13 residues. The V gene's germline CDR1 is MDHEN and CDR2 SYDVKM. Trimming removed 2 bases at V and 6 bases at J, with 8 bases between. DNA for the CDR3: TGTGCCAGCAGTTTAACTAGAGGCAATGAGCAGTTCTTC. Protein product: CASSLTRGNEQFF.

J is TRBJ1-2 and V is TRBV4-3, with D uncertain. CDR1 and CDR2 (germline): LGHNA, YSLEER. This CDR3 is built from 14 residues. Trimming left V 1 base short and J 4 bases short, with 10 bases between. Here the CDR3 DNA reads TGCGCCAGCAGCCAAGTTGAGACGCGCTATGGCTACACCTTC. This codes for CASSQVETRYGYTF.

The chain joins TRBV28 to TRBJ1-1; D unclear. The germline gives CDR1 MDHEN, CDR2 SYDVKM. The CDR3 runs to 14 residues. V was trimmed by 5 bases and J by 5 bases, leaving 15 bases between them. The CDR3 DNA reads TGTGCCAGCAGTCCAATGGTTAAGGGTACTGAAGCTTTCTTT. Translating gives CASSPMVKGTEAFF.

This clone was seen a handful of times. Other DNA sequences in this sample translate to the same CDR3. The chain carries TRBV28 and TRBJ2-1, with D maybe TRBD1 (5 bases). Per germline, CDR1 MDHEN and CDR2 SYDVKM. The ends were cut back, 6 bases at V and 9 bases at J, with 12 bases in the middle. CDR3 length equals 12 residues. For the CDR3, the DNA is TGTGCCAGCAGCTTAAGGGGCCGTGAGCAGTTCTTC. Translating it yields CASSLRGREQFF.

This chain joins TRBV28 and TRBJ1-1, with D possibly matching TRBD1 (6 bases). The CDR3 sequence is 12 residues long. Trimming removed 11 bases at V and 2 bases at J, with 12 bases between. CDR1 and CDR2 (germline): MDHEN, SYDVKM. As DNA, the CDR3 is TGTGCCTCGGGGACATTAAACACTGAAGCTTTCTTT. Translated: CASGTLNTEAFF.

The rearrangement joins TRBV7-2 to TRBJ2-4, with 9 bases that match TRBD1. V was pared by 1 base and J by 0 bases, with 7 bases of the junction left unmatched. The CDR3 contains 18 residues. CDR1 and CDR2 from the germline V gene are SGHTA and FQGNSA. This chain's CDR3 is CASSLVGTGLLAKNIQYF. DNA of the CDR3: TGTGCCAGCAGCTTAGTTGGGACAGGGCTCCTAGCCAAAAACATTCAGTACTTC.

This chain uses TRBV19 with TRBJ2-3; 9 nucleotides align to TRBD1. This CDR3 comprises 15 residues. Germline assignment: CDR1 LNHDA and CDR2 SQIVND (reference sequence). V lost 6 bases, J lost 4 bases, and 8 bases stayed unmatched. CDR3 nucleotides: TGTGCCAGTAGCCAACAGGGGGCGCCTGCAGATACGCAGTATTTT. Amino acids: CASSQQGAPADTQYF. Drawing the rest from reference TRBV19 and TRBJ2-3, the complete variable domain is DGGITQSPKYLFRKEGQNVTLSCEQNLNHDAMYWYRQDPGQGLRLIYYSQIVNDFQKGDIAEGYSVSREKKESFPLTVTSAQKNPTAFYLCASSQQGAPADTQYFGPGTRLTVL.

This clone was seen a few times. The chain carries TRBV28 and TRBJ1-2; D remains ambiguous. This CDR3 is built from 14 residues. The germline V gene has CDR1 MDHEN and CDR2 SYDVKM. V shed 7 bases and J shed 0 bases, with 12 bases lying between them. CDR3 coding DNA: TGTGCCAGCAAGCGACAAACAGCTAACTATGGCTACACCTTC. It translates to CASKRQTANYGYTF.

This clone was found a few times. The chain recombines TRBV28 with TRBJ2-3; 7 positions agree with TRBD2. CDR1 is MDHEN and CDR2 is SYDVKM in the germline V gene. V was clipped by 4 bases and J by 1 base; unmatched bases: 5. The CDR3 is 15 residues long. The CDR3 protein is CASSSSGSGTDTQYF. CDR3 nucleotides: TGTGCCAGCAGTTCTAGCGGATCCGGCACAGATACGCAGTATTTT.

This clone occurred a few times. The gene calls are TRBV28 and TRBJ1-2, with D possibly TRBD1 on 6 matching bases. Trimming removed 5 bases at V and 1 base at J, with 17 bases between. Per the germline V gene, CDR1 is MDHEN and CDR2 is SYDVKM. The CDR3 covers 16 residues. The CDR3 loop reads CASSPITRQDNYGYTF. The CDR3 coding sequence is TGTGCCAGCAGTCCTATCACCCGACAGGATAACTATGGCTACACCTTC.

This chain joins TRBV28 and TRBJ2-7; 9 bases map to TRBD1. V was clipped by 5 bases and J by 4 bases; unmatched bases: 12. The CDR3 has 16 residues. Germline-derived CDR1 and CDR2 are MDHEN and SYDVKM. CDR3 sequence: CASSPIPGQGKYEQYF. DNA of the CDR3: TGTGCCAGCAGTCCAATTCCGGGACAGGGAAAATACGAGCAGTACTTC.

The V gene is TRBV5-8, the J gene TRBJ1-5; 7 bases map to TRBD1. This CDR3 has 16 amino acids. Germline CDR1 is SGHTS and CDR2 is YDEGEE. Losses at the gene ends were 4 bases for V and 0 bases for J; bases not matched to a gene: 7. The CDR3 spells CASSAGTDYSNQPQHF. The CDR3 DNA reads TGTGCCAGCAGCGCGGGGACAGATTATAGCAATCAGCCCCAGCATTTT.

V gene TRBV28 combines with J gene TRBJ2-3; D not certain. CDR1 and CDR2 (germline): MDHEN, SYDVKM. V was shortened by 5 bases and J by 7 bases, with 10 bases between the two germline ends. The CDR3 loop spans 12 amino acids. Here the CDR3 DNA reads TGTGCCAGCAGTCCCCCCGTGAATACGCAGTATTTT. Translation gives CASSPPVNTQYF.

The chain recombines TRBV6-5 with TRBJ1-1, with D possibly matching TRBD1 (6 bases). V lost 8 bases to trimming and J lost 1 base, with 17 bases between them. The CDR3 contains 15 residues. The germline CDR1 and CDR2 sequences are MNHEY and SVGAGI. The chain's CDR3 is CASQADRRGNTEAFF. CDR3 nucleotides: TGTGCCAGCCAAGCCGACAGGCGGGGGAACACTGAAGCTTTCTTT.

There are a few counts of this clone. The chain recombines TRBV19 with TRBJ1-5; the D gene is possibly TRBD1 (6 bases). V lost 3 bases and J lost 0, with 12 bases in between. The CDR3 is 16 amino acids. Per the germline V gene, CDR1 is LNHDA and CDR2 is SQIVND (reference sequence). The DNA for the CDR3 is TGTGCCAGTAGTATGAGGACAGCCTATAGCAATCAGCCCCAGCATTTT. It codes for CASSMRTAYSNQPQHF.

This chain connects TRBV4-3 to TRBJ1-1; D is uncertain. V lost 0 bases and J lost 8, with 10 bases in between. This CDR3 spans 13 amino acids. The germline V gene has CDR1 LGHNA and CDR2 YSLEER. In DNA, the CDR3 is TGCGCCAGCAGCCAAGATAGGAGCGGAGAAGCTTTCTTT. This translates into CASSQDRSGEAFF.

The chain uses TRBV19 and TRBJ1-1; the D gene is possibly TRBD1 (5 bases). The CDR3 extends over 14 amino acids. CDR1 LNHDA and CDR2 SQIVND come from the germline V gene (reference sequence). Deletions cut 8 bases from V and 1 base from J, with 14 bases between. The CDR3: CASSLGVANTEAFF. CDR3 nucleotides: TGTGCCAGTTCCCTGGGGGTGGCGAACACTGAAGCTTTCTTT.

The V gene is TRBV19, the J gene TRBJ2-6; TRBD1 aligns across 8 bases. The germline CDR1 and CDR2 sequences are LNHDA and SQIVND (reference sequence). The CDR3 is 16 amino acids. V was clipped by 5 bases and J by 1 base; unmatched bases: 4. The CDR3 region is CASSPGGGSGANVLTF. The CDR3 bases are TGTGCCAGTAGTCCAGGGGGCGGGTCTGGGGCCAACGTCCTGACTTTC.

The chain joins TRBV6-4 to TRBJ2-1; 7 bases match TRBD2. Germline values: CDR1 MRHNA, CDR2 SNTAGT. The CDR3 totals 14 residues. V dropped 0 bases and J dropped 10; count of bases not matched to a gene: 6. CDR3 loop: CASSDSWGGAEQFF. The DNA for the CDR3 is TGTGCCAGCAGTGACTCTTGGGGGGGAGCGGAGCAGTTCTTC.

This clone has only one observation. This chain joins TRBV11-2 and TRBJ2-4; 13 nucleotides match TRBD2. Germline V CDR1 and CDR2: SGHAT, FQNNGV. The V and J ends lost 5 bases and 1 base, in that order; junction bases with no gene match: 2. CDR3 length: 16 residues. Written as DNA, the CDR3 is TGTGCCAGCAGCCTGACTAGCGGGGGGGCCAAAAACATTCAGTACTTC. This codes for CASSLTSGGAKNIQYF. The full variable domain, its missing parts supplied by reference TRBV11-2 and TRBJ2-4, is EAGVAQSPRYKIIEKRQSVAFWCNPISGHATLYWYQQILGQGPKLLIQFQNNGVVDDSQLPKDRFSAERLKGVDSTLKIQPAKLEDSAVYLCASSLTSGGAKNIQYFGAGTRLSVL.

This sequence joins TRBV9 and TRBJ2-5; D may match TRBD1 or TRBD2 (5 bases each). CDR3 length: 14 amino acids. Trimming took off 1 base at V and 5 bases at J, with 12 bases between the two ends. Germline loops: CDR1 SGDLS, CDR2 YYNGEE. CDR3 in amino acids: CASSVRGARETQYF. CDR3 DNA sequence: TGTGCCAGCAGCGTACGAGGGGCACGGGAGACCCAGTACTTC. Full variable domain (missing parts from reference TRBV9 and TRBJ2-5): DSGVTQTPKHLITATGQRVTLRCSPRSGDLSVYWYQQSLDQGLQFLIQYYNGEERAKGNILERFSAQQFPDLHSELNLSSLELGDSALYFCASSVRGARETQYFGPGTRLLVL.

This chain links TRBV28 with TRBJ2-1; unclear D gene. The CDR3 extends over 15 amino acids. V was pared by 3 bases and J by 0 bases, with 9 bases between. Germline V gene data show CDR1 as MDHEN and CDR2 as SYDVKM. The CDR3 reads CASSFSGSSYNEQFF. CDR3 bases: TGTGCCAGCAGTTTTTCGGGCAGCTCCTACAATGAGCAGTTCTTC.

The chain joins TRBV7-2 to TRBJ1-3; the match to TRBD1 covers 7 bases. Looked up from germline, CDR1 is SGHTA and CDR2 is FQGNSA. The trim removed 4 bases at V and 2 bases at J, leaving 5 bases unmatched. The CDR3 runs 15 residues. The CDR3 here is CASSSWDRTGNTIYF. CDR3 coding DNA: TGTGCCAGCAGCTCCTGGGACAGAACTGGAAACACCATATATTTT.

The chain combines TRBV6-5 with TRBJ2-7; TRBD1 matches at 12 bases. Germline V CDR1 and CDR2: MNHEY, SVGAGI. The V and J ends lost 0 bases and 7 bases, in that order; junction bases with no gene match: 7. The CDR3 sequence is 16 residues long. The CDR3 DNA reads TGTGCCAGCAGTTACTCAGGGACAGGGGGCTTGAGGGAGCAGTACTTC. Protein sequence: CASSYSGTGGLREQYF.

CDR3 loop: CASSSRDRGLWGQPQHF. CDR3 DNA sequence: TGTGCCAGCAGTTCCCGGGACAGGGGTTTGTGGGGCCAGCCCCAGCATTTT. The genes are TRBV2 and TRBJ1-5; 10 bases map to TRBD1. There are 17 residues in the CDR3. The germline V gene encodes CDR1 SNHLY and CDR2 FYNNEI. Trimming at V came to 5 bases and at J to 7 bases, leaving 14 bases not matched to a gene.

The rearrangement joins TRBV5-4 to TRBJ2-5; weak D call: TRBD1 (7 bases). Trimming took off 5 bases at V and 4 bases at J, with 33 bases between the two ends. CDR1 SGHNT and CDR2 YYREEE come from the germline V gene (reference sequence). This CDR3 comprises 20 residues. The chain's CDR3 is CASSPQQESGTGQEGETQYF. DNA of the CDR3: TGTGCCAGCAGTCCCCAGCAGGAATCGGGGACTGGACAGGAAGGAGAGACCCAGTACTTC.

V and J are TRBV5-6 and TRBJ1-5; D remains unclear. Trimming took 0 bases from V and 7 from J, leaving 8 bases between them. The CDR3 totals 13 residues. CDR1 is SGHDT and CDR2 is YYEEEE in the germline V gene. The CDR3 sequence is CASSLARQQPQHF. The CDR3 DNA follows: TGTGCCAGCAGCTTGGCCCGACAACAGCCCCAGCATTTT.

The chain recombines TRBV2 with TRBJ2-3; 7 nucleotides align to TRBD1. The ends lost 10 bases at V and 1 base at J; junction bases unmatched: 2. This CDR3 is built from 12 residues. CDR1 is SNHLY, CDR2 FYNNEI, per germline. Here the CDR3 DNA reads TGTGCCACAGACAGGGGCACAGATACGCAGTATTTT. Its translation: CATDRGTDTQYF.